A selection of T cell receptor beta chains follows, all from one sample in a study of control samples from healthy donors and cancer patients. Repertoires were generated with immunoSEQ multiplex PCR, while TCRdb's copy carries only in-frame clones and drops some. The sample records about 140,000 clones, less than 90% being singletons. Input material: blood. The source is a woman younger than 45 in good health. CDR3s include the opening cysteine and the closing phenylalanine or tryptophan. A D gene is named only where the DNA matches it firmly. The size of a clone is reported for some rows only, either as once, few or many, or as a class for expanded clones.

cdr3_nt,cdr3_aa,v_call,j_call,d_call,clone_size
TGTGCCAGCAGCTTAGGGGGGCAGTTAAGCTCCTATAATTCACCCCTCCACTTT,CASSLGGQLSSYNSPLHF,TRBV11-2,TRBJ1-6,NA,NA
TGTGCCTGGACTCAGGGGGGGAGCTCCTATAATTCACCCCTCCACTTT,CAWTQGGSSYNSPLHF,TRBV30,TRBJ1-6,TRBD1,NA
TGCGCCAGCACCCCCTCCCGGGGACCCAGGAATAGCAATCAGCCCCAGCATTTT,CASTPSRGPRNSNQPQHF,TRBV23-1,TRBJ1-5,NA,NA
TGTGCCAGCAGCTTGGAGCCTTATAGCAATCAGCCCCAGCATTTT,CASSLEPYSNQPQHF,TRBV5-5,TRBJ1-5,NA,NA
TGCGCCAGCTCACTCGGGGCCGGGAGCACTGAAGCTTTCTTT,CASSLGAGSTEAFF,TRBV10-1,TRBJ1-1,NA,NA
TGTGCCTGGACAGGGACCTCTGGAAACACCATATATTTT,CAWTGTSGNTIYF,TRBV30,TRBJ1-3,NA,NA
TGTGCCAGCAGTCCCACAAAGCCTGGAAACACCATATATTTT,CASSPTKPGNTIYF,TRBV2,TRBJ1-3,NA,NA
TGTGCCAGTAGTATAACAGGGGACACCGGGGAGCTGTTTTTT,CASSITGDTGELFF,TRBV19,TRBJ2-2,TRBD1,NA
TGCGCCAGCAGCGTAGACACCCAGAATTCACCCCTCCACTTT,CASSVDTQNSPLHF,TRBV5-1,TRBJ1-6,NA,NA
TGTGCCAGCAGTCCGCGGGGGGGCGAGATGCCCCAGCATTTT,CASSPRGGEMPQHF,TRBV27,TRBJ1-5,NA,NA
TGTGCCACCAGTGATTCTCGGACTAGCGGTGTTTACAATGAGCAGTTCTTC,CATSDSRTSGVYNEQFF,TRBV24-1,TRBJ2-1,TRBD2,NA
TGTGCCAGTGTCGGGTCGGCCAACGTCCTGACTTTC,CASVGSANVLTF,TRBV19,TRBJ2-6,NA,NA
TGTGCCAGCAGGCCGGGAGGATATAATTCACCCCTCCACTTT,CASRPGGYNSPLHF,TRBV2,TRBJ1-6,NA,NA
TGTGCCAGCAGCTTGGGACACAGGAACACTGAAGCTTTCTTT,CASSLGHRNTEAFF,TRBV5-6,TRBJ1-1,NA,few
TGCGCCAGCAGTGAGTCGAGTAGCGAGAGCACAGATACGCAGTATTTT,CASSESSSESTDTQYF,TRBV10-1,TRBJ2-3,NA,few
TGTGCCAGCAGAGCGGCTAGCGGGACCCCGCGCTGGAATGAGCAGTTCTTC,CASRAASGTPRWNEQFF,TRBV21-1,TRBJ2-1,NA,NA
TGCGCCAGCAGCCCAGACGTGTGGGATTCACCCCTCCACTTT,CASSPDVWDSPLHF,TRBV5-1,TRBJ1-6,NA,NA
TGTGCCAGCAGTGAACCGGGCCTGAACACTGAAGCTTTCTTT,CASSEPGLNTEAFF,TRBV6-1,TRBJ1-1,NA,NA